The entry that follows covers one T cell receptor (beta chain) sequence. This was a deep-level run. Profiling relied on immunoSEQ multiplex PCR, and the TCRdb table lists in-frame clones only, not all of them. The table shows roughly 1,000,000 clones, with 70% to 80% occurring only once. The record originates from a study of shared clonotypes between healthy human individuals. Into CD45RA+ naive and CD45RA-negative memory subsets, the CD4+ cells were split. This sequence originates from a man aged 18-30 years in good health. Some clones in this sample may be carry-over from other donors' samples. Sequencing was done on a sample of memory CD4+ T cells from PBMCs. The subset here: CD45RA-negative fraction.

CDR3 sequence: CASSYRAPYEQYF. The CDR3 DNA is TGTGCCAGCAGTTACAGGGCCCCCTACGAGCAGTACTTC. This chain links TRBV28 with TRBJ2-7, with D perhaps TRBD1 (6 bases). The CDR3 has 13 amino acids. CDR1 MDHEN and CDR2 SYDVKM come from the germline V gene. Trimming left V 4 bases short and J 2 bases short, with 9 bases between.